The sequence of this T cell receptor (beta chain) was determined in a study of Graves' ophthalmopathy and Graves' hyperthyroidism. Study context: Untreated patients at initial diagnosis provided peripheral blood.

The CDR3 covers 15 residues. V lost 9 bases, J lost 4 bases, and 7 bases stayed unmatched. Germline V CDR1 and CDR2: SNHLY, FYNNEI. Many counts were recorded for this clonotype. RNA transcripts were the template, and TCR beta CDR3 regions were amplified from them. Following a first-round RT-PCR that used HTBI primers, a second-round multiplex PCR was carried out. TCRdb processed the multiplex PCR reads anew with MiXCR; each CDR3 protein has one entry. The sample records fewer than 70,000 distinct CDR3 sequences, approximately 50% being singletons. The TCR was taken from an adult woman with Graves' ophthalmopathy. The sample taken for sequencing was peripheral blood. V usage is TRBV2 and J usage is TRBJ2-2, with TRBD2 matching over 11 bases. The CDR3 sequence: CASHSGRAVTGELFF. The CDR3 DNA follows: TGTGCCAGTCATAGCGGGAGGGCCGTCACCGGGGAGCTGTTTTTT.